The rows below give T cell receptor beta chains drawn from one sample of a study of shared clonotypes between healthy human individuals. Some clones are missing from TCRdb's copy, which holds only in-frame ones; the method was immunoSEQ multiplex PCR. The sample includes some 2 million clones, approximately 95% of them seen just once. The sample consisted of naive CD8+ T cells sorted from blood. These receptors came from a man younger than 30 in good health. Both conserved end residues are part of each CDR3. Fields, in order: V gene, J gene, D gene, clone size, CDR3 DNA, CDR3 protein. The D gene is left open where the match is weak. Expanded clones are given a class, and other clones once, few, many or no size at all.

TRBV10-2,TRBJ2-7,NA,NA,TGCGCCAGCAGGGAGGGCCAGGGGTCCTACGAGCAGTACTTC,CASREGQGSYEQYF
TRBV4-3,TRBJ2-7,NA,NA,TGCGCCAGCAGCCAAGATCGGACGGTCTACCGTGAGCAGTACTTC,CASSQDRTVYREQYF
TRBV7-2,TRBJ2-7,TRBD2,NA,TGTGCCAGCAGCTTAGCCCGGGGAGGGTCCTACGAGCAGTACTTC,CASSLARGGSYEQYF
TRBV2,TRBJ1-6,NA,NA,TGTGCCAGCAAAGCCGGGTATTCACCCCTCCACTTT,CASKAGYSPLHF
TRBV9,TRBJ2-7,NA,NA,TGTGCCAGCAGCGTAGACGGGGGACCGACCTACGAGCAGTACTTC,CASSVDGGPTYEQYF
TRBV7-9,TRBJ2-1,NA,NA,TGTGCCAGCAGCTCCTTTAACGAGCAGTTCTTC,CASSSFNEQFF
TRBV5-4,TRBJ1-5,TRBD1,once,TGTGCCAGCAGCTCCGGACAGGACAATCAGCCCCAGCATTTT,CASSSGQDNQPQHF
TRBV7-9,TRBJ2-4,TRBD1,once,TGTGCCAGCAGCCCCGGGAAGCGACAGGGTTACAAAAACATTCAGTACTTC,CASSPGKRQGYKNIQYF
TRBV27,TRBJ2-7,TRBD1,NA,TGTGCCAGCAGTTTGGGGACAGGGGGGTTTCCCTACGAGCAGTACTTC,CASSLGTGGFPYEQYF
TRBV28,TRBJ2-7,TRBD2,NA,TGTGCCAGCAGTTCCGCCTGGGAGGGAATGGCCTACGAGCAGTACTTC,CASSSAWEGMAYEQYF
TRBV30,TRBJ1-4,TRBD1,NA,TGTGCCTACGACAGGGGGCCTGAAAAACTGTTTTTT,CAYDRGPEKLFF
TRBV9,TRBJ1-2,TRBD1,NA,TGTGCCAGCAGCGCAGGGGGCGCATATTATGGCTACACCTTC,CASSAGGAYYGYTF
TRBV19,TRBJ2-2,TRBD2,NA,TGTGCCACTTCGACTAGCGGGCCCGGGGAGCTGTTTTTT,CATSTSGPGELFF
TRBV12-5,TRBJ2-1,TRBD2,NA,TGTGCTAGTGGCTCTAGCGGTTACAATGAGCAGTTCTTC,CASGSSGYNEQFF
TRBV7-9,TRBJ1-1,NA,NA,TGTGCCAGCAGCCCCGCAGGGGAGGGGTGGGACACTGAAGCTTTCTTT,CASSPAGEGWDTEAFF
TRBV4-1,TRBJ2-1,NA,NA,TGCGCCAGCAGCCAAGAGATCGCCTACAATGAGCAGTTCTTC,CASSQEIAYNEQFF
TRBV5-4,TRBJ2-5,TRBD1,NA,TGTGCCAGCAGCGACAGGGGGCGTTTGGTTGAGACCCAGTACTTC,CASSDRGRLVETQYF
TRBV9,TRBJ2-1,NA,NA,TGTGCCAGCAGCCCTGGGCAGGGGACCTACAATGAGCAGTTCTTC,CASSPGQGTYNEQFF
TRBV19,TRBJ1-2,NA,NA,TGTGCCAGTAGTATAACGGGTGACTATGGCTACACCTTC,CASSITGDYGYTF
TRBV14,TRBJ2-7,TRBD2,once,TGTGCCAGCAGCCAAAAGGGGACTAGCGGATCCTACGAGCAGTACTTC,CASSQKGTSGSYEQYF
TRBV9,TRBJ2-5,TRBD2,NA,TGTGCCAGCAGCGGTAGCGGGGAGATCCAAGAGACCCAGTACTTC,CASSGSGEIQETQYF
TRBV5-6,TRBJ2-5,NA,NA,TGTGCCAGCAGCTACTGGGTTCAAGAGACCCAGTACTTC,CASSYWVQETQYF
TRBV27,TRBJ1-6,NA,NA,TGTGCCAGCAGTTTAAGCAGCCTATATAATTCACCCCTCCACTTT,CASSLSSLYNSPLHF
TRBV4-3,TRBJ2-1,TRBD1,once,TGCGCCAGCAGCCAAAGACAGGGGGACAATGAGCAGTTCTTC,CASSQRQGDNEQFF
TRBV4-3,TRBJ2-7,NA,NA,TGCGCCAGCAGCTCCGGGTTCTGGGGCGAGCAGTACTTC,CASSSGFWGEQYF
TRBV7-9,TRBJ2-3,NA,NA,TGTGCCAGCAGCTCCCTAGGGGGGAACACAGATACGCAGTATTTT,CASSSLGGNTDTQYF
TRBV9,TRBJ2-1,NA,NA,TGTGCCAGCAGCGTTGGACAGTACAATGAGCAGTTCTTC,CASSVGQYNEQFF
TRBV28,TRBJ2-1,TRBD2,NA,TGTGCCAGCAGTTGGGAGCGGGAAGAGCAGTTCTTC,CASSWEREEQFF
TRBV6-6,TRBJ2-7,TRBD2,NA,TGTGCCAGCAGTTACCTCGGAGTACTAGCGGGCGAGCAGTACTTC,CASSYLGVLAGEQYF
TRBV28,TRBJ2-1,NA,NA,TGTGCCAGCAGTTTAGCAGGGGACAATGAGCAGTTCTTC,CASSLAGDNEQFF
TRBV29-1,TRBJ2-1,TRBD1,NA,TGCAGCGTCATCTTGACAGGGAGCTCCTACAATGAGCAGTTCTTC,CSVILTGSSYNEQFF
TRBV10-3,TRBJ1-5,NA,few,TGTGCCATCAGTGACGGTGGGGGATCAAATCAGCCCCAGCATTTT,CAISDGGGSNQPQHF
TRBV2,TRBJ2-7,NA,NA,TGTGCCAGCAGTACAGGGAGCTCCTACGAGCAGTACTTC,CASSTGSSYEQYF
TRBV7-6,TRBJ2-2,TRBD1,NA,TGTGCCAGCAGCCTAGGCAAGGGGGCTACCGGGGAGCTGTTTTTT,CASSLGKGATGELFF
TRBV28,TRBJ2-7,TRBD1,once,TGTGCCAGCAGTTTTCCCATTTCCGGGACAGGGGATTCCTACGAGCAGTACTTC,CASSFPISGTGDSYEQYF
TRBV7-6,TRBJ1-6,NA,NA,TGTGCCAGCAGCCCGTCGGGGGGCCCCTATAATTCACCCCTCCACTTT,CASSPSGGPYNSPLHF
TRBV7-2,TRBJ2-7,NA,NA,TGTGCCAGCAGCTTCGACAGCCCGATGTACGAGCAGTACTTC,CASSFDSPMYEQYF
TRBV9,TRBJ1-5,NA,NA,TGTGCCAGCAGCACTGGGACTGCGGACAATCAGCCCCAGCATTTT,CASSTGTADNQPQHF
TRBV4-1,TRBJ1-1,NA,NA,TGCGCCAGCAGCCAAGATTGGGCAGTTATGAACACTGAAGCTTTCTTT,CASSQDWAVMNTEAFF
TRBV7-9,TRBJ1-5,TRBD1,NA,TGTGCCAGCAGCCAGGACAGGGTGGGCGGCAATCAGCCCCAGCATTTT,CASSQDRVGGNQPQHF
TRBV7-9,TRBJ2-3,TRBD2,NA,TGTGCCAGCAGCTTAGGGCTAGCGGGGGGCCTTAGCACAGATACGCAGTATTTT,CASSLGLAGGLSTDTQYF
TRBV7-9,TRBJ1-5,NA,NA,TGTGCCAGCAGTTTCGACGCCTACAATCAGCCCCAGCATTTT,CASSFDAYNQPQHF